This TCR beta chain was documented in a study of beta chain features in type 1 diabetes. Whole-study context: In all, approximately 110 million sorted cells from all samples were analyzed.

Worth noting for this clone: Its antigen is undetermined.

The authors reverse transcribed all of the isolated RNA, so sequencing captured expressed TCRB transcripts. TCRdb keeps only in-frame clones here, not all; method: immunoSEQ multiplex PCR. The table has under 500,000 clones, 25% to 35% seen once; the top ten hold 0.05% to 0.07%. Study results and limitations: More deletions and fewer insertions at VDJ junctions were seen in type 1 diabetes patients.

Germline CDR1 is SGDLS and CDR2 is YYNGEE. V lost 1 base to trimming and J lost 5 bases; unmatched junction nucleotides: 8. This CDR3 contains 15 residues. This receptor was taken from a man younger than 35 in good health. This chain connects TRBV9 to TRBJ2-5, with 7 bases that match TRBD2. Material for sequencing was naive CD4+ T cells from blood. In DNA form, the CDR3 reads TGTGCCAGCAGCGTATCCGTGACTAGCCTTGAGACCCAGTACTTC. Translated, it gives CASSVSVTSLETQYF.